In its sample, the clone carrying this T cell receptor beta chain was seen a few times. The data derive from a study of cytomegalovirus exposure and HLA in healthy donors. Trimming shortened V by 6 bases and J by 5 bases, and 19 bases separated the two germline ends. CDR3 length: 15 residues. CDR1 is MNHNY and CDR2 is SVGAGI in the germline V gene (reference sequence). PCR primers comprised 60 Vbeta and 13 Jbeta primers. This table comes from immunoSEQ multiplex PCR, and its TCRdb copy is limited to in-frame clones, with some not included. The sample has around 110,000 clones; under 70% are singletons.

The sample was PBMCs. This receptor was obtained from a man in his thirties or forties in good health and CMV-seropositive. The V and J genes are TRBV6-6 and TRBJ1-1, with D possibly being TRBD1 (5 bases). The CDR3 loop reads CASSPIGQPGTEAFF. The CDR3 coding sequence is TGTGCCAGCAGCCCAATCGGGCAGCCAGGGACTGAAGCTTTCTTT.